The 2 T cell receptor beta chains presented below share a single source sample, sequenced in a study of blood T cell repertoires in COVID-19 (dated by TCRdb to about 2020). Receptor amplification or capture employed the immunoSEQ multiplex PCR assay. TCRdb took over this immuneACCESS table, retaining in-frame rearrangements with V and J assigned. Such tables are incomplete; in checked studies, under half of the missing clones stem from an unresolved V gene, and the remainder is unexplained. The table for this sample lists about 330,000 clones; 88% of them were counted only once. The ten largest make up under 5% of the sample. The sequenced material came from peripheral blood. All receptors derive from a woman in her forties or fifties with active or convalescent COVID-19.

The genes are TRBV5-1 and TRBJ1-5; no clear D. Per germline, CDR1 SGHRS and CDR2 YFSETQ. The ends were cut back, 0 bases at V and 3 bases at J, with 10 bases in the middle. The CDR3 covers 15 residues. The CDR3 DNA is TGCGCCAGCAGCTTGGAACCGGAGACCAATCAGCCCCAGCATTTT. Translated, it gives CASSLEPETNQPQHF.

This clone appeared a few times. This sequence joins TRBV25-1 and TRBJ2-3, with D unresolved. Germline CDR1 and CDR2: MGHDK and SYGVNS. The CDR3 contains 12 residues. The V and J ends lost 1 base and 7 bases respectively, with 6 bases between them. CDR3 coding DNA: TGTGCCAGCAGTGAATCCCCTAATACGCAGTATTTT. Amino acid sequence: CASSESPNTQYF.